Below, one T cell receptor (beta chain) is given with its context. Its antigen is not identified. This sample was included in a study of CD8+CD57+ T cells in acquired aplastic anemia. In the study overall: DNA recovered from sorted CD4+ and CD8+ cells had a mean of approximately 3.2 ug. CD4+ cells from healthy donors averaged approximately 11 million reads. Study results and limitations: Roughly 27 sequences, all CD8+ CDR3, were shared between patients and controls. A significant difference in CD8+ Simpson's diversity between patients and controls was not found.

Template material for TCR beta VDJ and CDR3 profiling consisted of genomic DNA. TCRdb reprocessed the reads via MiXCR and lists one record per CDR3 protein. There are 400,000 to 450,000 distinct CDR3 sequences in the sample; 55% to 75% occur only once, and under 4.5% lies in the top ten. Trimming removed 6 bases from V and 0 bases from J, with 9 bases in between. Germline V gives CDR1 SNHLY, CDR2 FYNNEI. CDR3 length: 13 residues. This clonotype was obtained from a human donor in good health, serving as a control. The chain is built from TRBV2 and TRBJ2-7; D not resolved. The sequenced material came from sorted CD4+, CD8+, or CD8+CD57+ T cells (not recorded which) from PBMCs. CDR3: CASSYSNSYEQYF. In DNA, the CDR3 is TGTGCCAGCAGCTATTCTAACTCCTACGAGCAGTACTTC.